Below are 22 T cell receptor beta chains sequenced from a single sample in a study of OX40 agonist ivuxolimab in advanced cancers. Some clones are missing from TCRdb's copy, which holds only in-frame ones; the method was immunoSEQ multiplex PCR. Of 77,000 or so clones in the sample, more than 75% are singletons; the top ten hold 0.45% to 0.7%. Material: CD4+ or CD8+ T cells sorted from blood, obtained in a trial of the OX40 agonist ivuxolimab. The receptors come from an adult with an advanced solid tumor such as melanoma, head and neck, liver or kidney cancer.

The chain combines TRBV29-1 with TRBJ2-3; 9 bases are a match to TRBD2. J gave up 3 bases and V 3 bases, and 13 bases lay outside the gene matches. Germline V CDR1 and CDR2: SQVTM, ANQGSEA. The CDR3 sequence is 17 residues long. The CDR3 DNA reads as TGCAGCGTTGAGGGGATCTTAGCGGGAGCGGGAACAGATACGCAGTATTTT. Translation gives CSVEGILAGAGTDTQYF.

The V and J genes are TRBV5-1 and TRBJ1-6, with 8 bases aligning to TRBD1. The CDR3 sequence is 15 residues long. The V gene's germline CDR1 is SGHRS and CDR2 YFSETQ. J gave up 3 bases and V 3 bases, and 2 bases lay outside the gene matches. CDR3 in amino acids: CASSSGQVYNSPLHF. The CDR3 DNA follows: TGCGCCAGCAGCTCGGGACAGGTCTATAATTCACCCCTCCACTTT.

V is TRBV28 and J is TRBJ1-4; D call uncertain. V was clipped by 3 bases and J by 0 bases, with 8 bases between them. Germline V lookup: CDR1 MDHEN, CDR2 SYDVKM. The CDR3 length is 15 residues. For the CDR3, the DNA is TGTGCCAGCAGTTTGGGAGTCGCAACTAATGAAAAACTGTTTTTT. Amino acids: CASSLGVATNEKLFF.

The count of this clone is one. The genes are TRBV10-1 and TRBJ2-3, with 8 bases lining up with TRBD1. CDR1 is WNHNN and CDR2 is SYGVQD in the germline V gene (reference sequence). V lost 6 bases, J lost 3 bases, and 2 bases stayed unmatched. CDR3 size: 13 residues. The DNA of the CDR3 is TGCGCCAGCAGCGGACAGGGAACAGATACGCAGTATTTT. It translates to CASSGQGTDTQYF.

This rearrangement joins TRBV7-6 to TRBJ2-3; no clear D. The germline gives CDR1 SGHVS, CDR2 FNYEAQ. The length of the CDR3 is 15 residues. V dropped 5 bases and J dropped 2 bases, with 14 bases sitting between them. The CDR3 here is CASSPRLVSTDTQYF. CDR3 DNA: TGTGCCAGCAGCCCCCGCCTTGTGTCCACAGATACGCAGTATTTT.

The rearrangement links TRBV28 to TRBJ1-2; TRBD1 agrees at 7 bases. The length of the CDR3 is 15 residues. CDR1 and CDR2 from the germline V gene are MDHEN and SYDVKM. With V trimmed by 8 bases and J by 5 bases, 14 bases remained unmatched. The CDR3 nucleotides are TGTGCCAGCCTGCTTCAGGGGGGGGGAATTTATGGCTACACCTTC. This encodes CASLLQGGGIYGYTF.

J is TRBJ2-1 and V is TRBV6-1, with 7 bases lining up with TRBD1. Germline V gives CDR1 MNHNS, CDR2 SASEGT. The CDR3 length is 15 residues. J lost 0 bases, V lost 5 bases, and 4 bases had no gene match. The CDR3 sequence: CASSRDRSSYNEQFF. Here the CDR3 DNA reads TGTGCCAGCAGTAGGGACAGAAGCTCCTACAATGAGCAGTTCTTC.

The chain employs TRBV9 and TRBJ2-2, with 7 positions matching TRBD2. V shed 0 bases, J shed 1 base, and the junction held 6 bases outside the gene matches. CDR1 and CDR2 (germline): SGDLS, YYNGEE. The CDR3 is 17 amino acids. The CDR3 here is CASSVVAGVVNTGELFF. The CDR3 region has the DNA TGTGCCAGCAGCGTAGTTGCGGGAGTAGTGAACACCGGGGAGCTGTTTTTT.

This chain connects TRBV4-1 to TRBJ1-2; D may be TRBD1 (5 bases). Trimming removed 8 bases from V and 4 bases from J, with 17 bases in between. The CDR3 runs to 14 residues. Germline assignment: CDR1 MGHRA and CDR2 YSYEKL. CDR3 DNA sequence: TGCGCCAGCGGCCCGGGGAGGGACCGCTATGGCTACACCTTC. Its protein is CASGPGRDRYGYTF.

The chain is built from TRBV7-8 and TRBJ1-1; TRBD1 is a possible D gene (5 bases). From germline, CDR1 is SGHVS and CDR2 FQNEAQ. Trimming pared 3 bases from V and 0 bases from J, leaving 8 bases between. The CDR3 totals 14 residues. CDR3 sequence: CASSFSGMNTEAFF. The CDR3 DNA reads as TGTGCCAGCAGCTTCTCAGGGATGAACACTGAAGCTTTCTTT.

The genes are TRBV29-1 and TRBJ1-5; D perhaps matches TRBD1 (5 bases). This CDR3 region has 13 residues. V was trimmed by 0 bases and J by 9 bases, leaving 12 bases between them. Germline V gene sequence: CDR1 SQVTM, CDR2 ANQGSEA. CDR3 protein: CSVEDGAEGPQHF. In DNA form, the CDR3 reads TGCAGCGTTGAAGACGGGGCCGAAGGGCCCCAGCATTTT.

CDR3 sequence reads: CASSFDGYNEQFF. CDR3 DNA sequence: TGCGCCAGCAGCTTCGACGGCTACAATGAGCAGTTCTTC. V gene TRBV5-1 combines with J gene TRBJ2-1; D gene uncertain. Per germline, CDR1 SGHRS and CDR2 YFSETQ. This CDR3 has 13 residues. Trimming shortened V by 2 bases and J by 3 bases, and 6 bases separated the two germline ends.

In this sample, this clone turned up a few times. The chain couples TRBV9 to TRBJ1-4, with D tentatively TRBD1 (6 bases). Germline V gene lookup returns CDR1 SGDLS and CDR2 YYNGEE. V lost 6 bases, J lost 8 bases, and 20 bases lay in between. The CDR3 sequence is 15 residues long. The CDR3 spells CASTTTGTSGEKLFF. CDR3 sequence (DNA): TGTGCCAGCACCACTACCGGGACATCCGGGGAAAAACTGTTTTTT.

The CDR3 sequence is CASSQDEGSGNTIYF. For the CDR3, the DNA is TGCGCCAGCAGCCAAGACGAGGGCTCTGGAAACACCATATATTTT. V usage is TRBV4-3 and J usage is TRBJ1-3, with D unresolved. CDR3 length equals 15 residues. V lost 0 bases and J lost 0, with 6 bases in between. Per the germline V gene, CDR1 is LGHNA and CDR2 is YSLEER.

V is TRBV5-1 and J is TRBJ2-2; 7 bases line up with TRBD1. V was clipped by 4 bases and J by 3 bases; unmatched bases: 12. There are 17 residues in the CDR3. Germline V lookup: CDR1 SGHRS, CDR2 YFSETQ. The CDR3 here is CASSIVQGRLDTGELFF. The CDR3, as DNA: TGCGCCAGCAGCATCGTACAGGGGCGATTGGACACCGGGGAGCTGTTTTTT.

The V and J genes are TRBV28 and TRBJ1-3; tentatively, D is TRBD1 (5 bases). CDR3 length: 13 residues. Trimming left V 8 bases short and J 2 bases short, with 10 bases between. The germline gives CDR1 MDHEN, CDR2 SYDVKM. The CDR3 is CASPDRAGNTIYF. CDR3 DNA sequence: TGTGCCAGCCCCGACAGAGCTGGAAACACCATATATTTT.

The chain links TRBV7-2 to TRBJ2-5, with 9 bases lining up with TRBD2. This CDR3 region has 15 residues. The J segment lost 4 bases and the V segment lost 4 bases, leaving 7 bases of the junction unmatched. Germline values: CDR1 SGHTA, CDR2 FQGNSA. The CDR3 region is CASSSSRGRVETQYF. The CDR3 bases are TGTGCCAGCAGCTCCTCGCGCGGGAGGGTAGAGACCCAGTACTTC. Drawing the rest from reference TRBV7-2 and TRBJ2-5, the complete variable domain is GAGVSQSPSNKVTEKGKDVELRCDPISGHTALYWYRQSLGQGLEFLIYFQGNSAPDKSGLPSDRFSAERTGGSVSTLTIQRTQQEDSAVYLCASSSSRGRVETQYFGPGTRLLVL.

V and J are TRBV7-9 and TRBJ2-7; D gene uncertain. The CDR3 runs to 14 residues. V was shortened by 5 bases and J by 1 base, with 12 bases between the two germline ends. Germline V gives CDR1 SEHNR, CDR2 FQNEAQ (reference sequence). The CDR3 region has the DNA TGTGCCAGCAGCCCGACACAGAGTTCCTACGAGCAGTACTTC. This translates into CASSPTQSSYEQYF.

This clone was recorded only once. The CDR3, as DNA: TGTGCCAGTAGGCGGGACAGCACTAACTATGGCTACACCTTC. Its translation is CASRRDSTNYGYTF. J is TRBJ1-2 and V is TRBV19, with 7 nucleotides matching TRBD1. With V trimmed by 6 bases and J by 0 bases, 4 bases remained unmatched. This CDR3 is built from 14 residues. Per germline, CDR1 LNHDA and CDR2 SQIVND (reference sequence).

The chain employs TRBV2 and TRBJ2-1; D perhaps matches TRBD1 (7 bases). The CDR3 length is 15 residues. Germline CDR1 SNHLY, CDR2 FYNNEI. The V end lost 4 bases, the J end lost 9 bases, and 19 bases lay between the germline ends. The CDR3 coding sequence is TGTGCCAGCAGTGTGGGACAGACTAGTTCTGGTGAGCAGTTCTTC. It yields the protein CASSVGQTSSGEQFF.

The CDR3 nucleotides are TGCGCCAGCAGCCAAGAAGGACAAGGGGCCGGAGGGGCTTTCTTT. Translated: CASSQEGQGAGGAFF. The genes are TRBV4-1 and TRBJ1-1; D is possibly TRBD1 (5 bases). The germline V gene encodes CDR1 MGHRA and CDR2 YSYEKL. V shed 0 bases and J shed 11 bases, with 19 bases lying between them. The CDR3 is 15 amino acids.

The chain has TRBV29-1 and TRBJ1-1; the D gene is possibly TRBD1 (6 bases). Trimming cost V 6 bases and J 5 bases, with 19 bases left between them. This CDR3 region has 14 residues. The germline V gene encodes CDR1 SQVTM and CDR2 ANQGSEA. The CDR3 region has the DNA TGCAGCGTCACGGGGGGGGGCAGAGGAACTGAAGCTTTCTTT. Residues: CSVTGGGRGTEAFF.